The next 18 T cell receptor beta chains were all read from a single sample in a study of blood T cell repertoires in COVID-19. Some clones are missing from TCRdb's copy, which holds only in-frame ones; the method was immunoSEQ multiplex PCR. This sample has approximately 46,000 clones, with 65% to 90% found just once. Specimen: peripheral blood. Every receptor here comes from a woman older than 75 with COVID-19, enrolled during active disease.

V and J are TRBV6-2 or TRBV6-3 and TRBJ2-7; 7 bases agree with TRBD1. V shed 6 bases, J shed 2 bases, and the junction held 7 bases outside the gene matches. Per the germline V gene, CDR1 is MNHEY and CDR2 is SVGEGT. The CDR3 spans 14 residues. The CDR3 bases are TGTGCCAGCAGCAAAACAGGGGCGCCCTACGAGCAGTACTTC. It encodes CASSKTGAPYEQYF.

V gene TRBV19 combines with J gene TRBJ1-5; perhaps TRBD1 as D (5 bases). Per the germline V gene, CDR1 is LNHDA and CDR2 is SQIVND (reference sequence). Trimming shortened V by 7 bases and J by 3 bases, and 10 bases separated the two germline ends. The CDR3 has 13 amino acids. Written as DNA, the CDR3 is TGTGCCAGTAAGATAGGGGACAATCAGCCCCAGCATTTT. Residues: CASKIGDNQPQHF.

The chain carries TRBV29-1 and TRBJ1-2; a weak D match, TRBD1 (6 bases). The V gene lost 3 bases and the J gene lost 7 bases, with 15 bases spanning the gap. CDR1 and CDR2 from the germline V gene are SQVTM and ANQGSEA. This CDR3 region has 13 residues. In DNA, the CDR3 is TGCAGCGTTGACGCAGGGGCCCCCTCTGGCTACACCTTC. Its translation: CSVDAGAPSGYTF.

The CDR3 sequence: CASSPVLAGRGADTQYF. In DNA, the CDR3 is TGCGCCAGCAGCCCGGTGCTAGCGGGAAGGGGGGCAGATACGCAGTATTTT. V is TRBV5-1 and J is TRBJ2-3; TRBD2 agrees at 9 bases. J gave up 4 bases and V 4 bases, and 13 bases lay outside the gene matches. Germline V lookup: CDR1 SGHRS, CDR2 YFSETQ. This CDR3 spans 17 amino acids.

The genes are TRBV7-9 and TRBJ2-2, with 16 bases matching TRBD2. Trimming took 5 bases from V and 6 from J; bases not matched to a gene: 6. This CDR3 is 17 amino acids long. Germline CDR1 reads SEHNR; CDR2 reads FQNEAQ (reference sequence). DNA of the CDR3: TGTGCCAGCAGCCGACCGGGACTAGCGGGAGGGCCCGGGGAGCTGTTTTTT. Protein sequence: CASSRPGLAGGPGELFF.

This clone was seen once. This chain joins TRBV6-5 and TRBJ2-1; D is ambiguous. V lost 10 bases and J 0 bases, leaving 13 bases between the germline ends. This CDR3 has 14 amino acids. Germline values: CDR1 MNHEY, CDR2 SVGAGI. The CDR3 region is CATLIGGSYNEQFF. In DNA, the CDR3 is TGTGCCACCTTGATTGGCGGCTCCTACAATGAGCAGTTCTTC.

This chain links TRBV5-1 with TRBJ2-1; 10 bases are a match to TRBD1. The CDR3 loop spans 15 amino acids. After removal of 4 bases from V and 8 bases from J, the junction contained 9 bases not matched to a gene. CDR1 is SGHRS, CDR2 YFSETQ, per germline. Written as DNA, the CDR3 is TGCGCCAGCAGCCCGAACCGACAGGGGGCGGATGAGCAGTTCTTC. This codes for CASSPNRQGADEQFF.

V is TRBV3-1 (or the pseudogene TRBV3-2) and J is TRBJ1-5; D is unclear. CDR1 and CDR2 from the germline V gene are LGHDT and YNNKEL (reference sequence). There are 16 residues in the CDR3. V shed 2 bases and J shed 7 bases, with 18 bases lying between them. CDR3 region: CASSQRFGLGAQPQHF. The CDR3 nucleotides read TGTGCCAGCAGCCAAAGGTTCGGGTTAGGAGCCCAGCCCCAGCATTTT.

The J gene is TRBJ1-2, the V gene TRBV18; a possible D gene is TRBD1 (6 bases). Trimming left V 0 bases short and J 9 bases short, with 17 bases between. CDR1 is KGHSH and CDR2 is LQKENI in the germline V gene. The CDR3 loop spans 15 amino acids. The CDR3 DNA is TGTGCCAGCTCACCACCGAACAGGGCAGTATCGAGCTACACCTTC. It specifies CASSPPNRAVSSYTF.

The rearrangement uses TRBV14 and TRBJ2-2; 10 positions agree with TRBD2. V dropped 4 bases and J dropped 5; count of bases not matched to a gene: 10. Looked up from germline, CDR1 is SGHDN and CDR2 is FVKESK. The CDR3 extends over 17 amino acids. CDR3 loop: CASSLRTSGVGTGELFF. DNA for the CDR3: TGTGCCAGCAGCCTCCGGACTAGCGGTGTGGGAACCGGGGAGCTGTTTTTT.

The chain is built from TRBV11-2 and TRBJ2-7; 8 bases fit TRBD2. V shed 1 base and J 0 bases; nucleotides not matched to a gene: 5. Per germline, CDR1 SGHAT and CDR2 FQNNGV. The CDR3 extends over 16 amino acids. Here the CDR3 DNA reads TGTGCCAGCAGCTTAGTTCATAGCGGGACCTCCTACGAGCAGTACTTC. Translated, it gives CASSLVHSGTSYEQYF.

The rearrangement uses TRBV7-2 and TRBJ2-7; TRBD1 aligns across 10 bases. CDR1 SGHTA and CDR2 FQGNSA come from the germline V gene. The CDR3 is made up of 14 amino acids. V lost 4 bases and J lost 9; bases outside the gene matches: 9. CDR3 sequence: CASSYFDRGHGQYF. The CDR3, as DNA: TGTGCCAGCAGCTATTTCGACAGGGGGCACGGGCAGTACTTC.

The V and J genes are TRBV3-1 (or the pseudogene TRBV3-2) and TRBJ2-3; no definite D call. The V end lost 0 bases, the J end lost 1 base, and 8 bases lay between the germline ends. Per germline, CDR1 LGHDT and CDR2 YNNKEL (reference sequence). The CDR3 is 15 residues long. The CDR3 region is CASSQDVSGTDTQYF. CDR3 DNA: TGTGCCAGCAGCCAAGATGTGAGCGGCACAGATACGCAGTATTTT.

V usage is TRBV9 and J usage is TRBJ2-1; D possibly corresponds to TRBD2 (6 bases). This CDR3 is 16 amino acids long. Germline CDR1 SGDLS, CDR2 YYNGEE. Between the trimmed V and J ends, which lost 3 bases and 0 bases, there was a span of 13 bases. The CDR3 DNA sequence: TGTGCCAGCAGCGCAACTTCCGGGGGCTCCTACAATGAGCAGTTCTTC. It encodes CASSATSGGSYNEQFF.

The chain carries TRBV3-1 (or the pseudogene TRBV3-2) and TRBJ1-4, with 7 bases lining up with TRBD1. V dropped 2 bases and J dropped 7; count of bases not matched to a gene: 7. This CDR3 is 15 amino acids long. Per the germline V gene, CDR1 is LGHDT and CDR2 is YNNKEL (reference sequence). The CDR3 region is CASSQPGQHGEKLFF. The CDR3 nucleotides read TGTGCCAGCAGCCAACCGGGACAGCATGGTGAAAAACTGTTTTTT.

The CDR3 DNA sequence: TGTGCCAGCAGCCAACCTGGACTAGCGGGGCACAATGAGCAGTTCTTC. Encoded protein: CASSQPGLAGHNEQFF. The chain carries TRBV3-1 (or the pseudogene TRBV3-2) and TRBJ2-1; 12 positions agree with TRBD2. After removal of 2 bases from V and 5 bases from J, the junction contained 4 bases not matched to a gene. CDR3 length equals 16 residues. Germline V CDR1 and CDR2: LGHDT, YNNKEL (reference sequence).

The CDR3 nucleotides are TGTGCCAGCAGCTCCGGACTAGCGGGAGGGGATACGCAGTATTTT. This encodes CASSSGLAGGDTQYF. The chain carries TRBV7-2 and TRBJ2-3; TRBD2 matches 15 bases. CDR1 is SGHTA and CDR2 is FQGNSA in the germline V gene. Trimming at V came to 4 bases and at J to 6 bases, leaving 2 bases not matched to a gene. The CDR3 has 15 amino acids.

The rearrangement uses TRBV12-3 or TRBV12-4 and TRBJ2-7; the D gene is possibly TRBD2 (5 bases). Trimming cost V 6 bases and J 2 bases, with 8 bases left between them. The CDR3 is made up of 12 amino acids. The CDR3 DNA follows: TGTGCCAGCAGCCCCGGGACCTACGAGCAGTACTTC. Translation gives CASSPGTYEQYF.